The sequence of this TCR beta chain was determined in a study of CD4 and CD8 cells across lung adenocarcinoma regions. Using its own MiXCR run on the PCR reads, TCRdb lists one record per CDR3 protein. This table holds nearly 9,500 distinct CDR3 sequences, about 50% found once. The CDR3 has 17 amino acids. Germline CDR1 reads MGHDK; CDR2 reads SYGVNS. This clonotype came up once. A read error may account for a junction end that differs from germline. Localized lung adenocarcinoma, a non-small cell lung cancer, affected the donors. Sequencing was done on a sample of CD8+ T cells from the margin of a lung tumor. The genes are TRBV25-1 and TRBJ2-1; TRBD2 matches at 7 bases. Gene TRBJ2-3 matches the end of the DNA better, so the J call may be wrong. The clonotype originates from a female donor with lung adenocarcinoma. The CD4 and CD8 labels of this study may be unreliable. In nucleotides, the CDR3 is TGTGCCAGCAGTGTGGGGACTGGGGGGGGTGACCCAGAGACGCAGTATTTT. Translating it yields CASSVGTGGGDPETQYF.